The T cell receptor beta chain under discussion was sequenced for a study of T cells in tuberculosis. Germline CDR1 is LNHDA and CDR2 is SQIVND (reference sequence). This CDR3 comprises 17 residues. V shed 4 bases, J shed 0 bases, and the junction held 9 bases outside the gene matches. Some clones are missing from TCRdb's copy, which holds only in-frame ones; the method was immunoSEQ multiplex PCR. The data contain about 37,000 clones, around 93% of them singletons. This clone was detected once. This receptor was taken from a donor aged 5 to 30 with latent tuberculosis or without tuberculosis infection. Some clones in this sample may be carry-over from other donors' samples. The material sequenced was PBMCs. The chain employs TRBV19 and TRBJ1-5, with 7 positions matching TRBD1. CDR3 coding DNA: TGTGCCAGTAGTAACCCGGGACAGTTATATAGCAATCAGCCCCAGCATTTT. It translates to CASSNPGQLYSNQPQHF.